Below, 22 T cell receptor beta chains from the same sample are listed, as sequenced in a study of CD8+ T cells in alopecia areata. Treatment meaning: oral pan-JAK inhibitor, 5-10 mg twice daily. Extraction and reverse transcription of RNA yielded cDNA as the sequencing template. Sequencing was performed with immunoSEQ multiplex PCR; in TCRdb, only in-frame clones are kept and a portion is missing. The repertoire consists of some 88,000 clones, with about 40% occurring once and the leading ten covering about 17%. This specimen consisted of CD8+ T cells sorted from blood, obtained at week 24, from a patient treated with tofacitinib. The receptor source for this set is a human donor with alopecia areata.

This clone was seen a handful of times. The CDR3 DNA sequence: TGTGCCAGCAGCCTCGGTTCCCAAGAGACCCAGTACTTC. Protein product: CASSLGSQETQYF. The chain recombines TRBV7-8 with TRBJ2-5; D unclear. The CDR3 length is 13 residues. Per germline, CDR1 SGHVS and CDR2 FQNEAQ. Trimming stripped 5 bases from V and 1 base from J, with 8 bases between.

The chain has TRBV27 and TRBJ2-1; a weak D match, TRBD2 (6 bases). CDR3 length: 14 residues. V lost 3 bases, J lost 5 bases, and 11 bases lay in between. The V gene's germline CDR1 is MNHEY and CDR2 SMNVEV (reference sequence). The CDR3 nucleotides read TGTGCCAGCAGTTTTCGGGGGTCAAACAATGAGCAGTTCTTC. Translation: CASSFRGSNNEQFF.

This chain links TRBV7-6 with TRBJ2-7; no firm D call. Trimming pared 2 bases from V and 5 bases from J, leaving 10 bases between. CDR3 length: 13 residues. The germline V gene has CDR1 SGHVS and CDR2 FNYEAQ. The CDR3 nucleotides read TGTGCCAGCAGCTTAACGGACCAACACGAGCAGTACTTC. As protein: CASSLTDQHEQYF.

This chain uses TRBV11-2 with TRBJ2-7; TRBD2 matches at 7 bases. The V segment lost 3 bases and the J segment 4 bases; nucleotides outside the gene matches: 6. The length of the CDR3 is 14 residues. Germline V gives CDR1 SGHAT, CDR2 FQNNGV. CDR3 bases: TGTGCCAGCAGCTTTAGGGTGGGAGGGTACGAGCAGTACTTC. This codes for CASSFRVGGYEQYF.

This rearrangement joins TRBV6-4 to TRBJ2-5; tentatively, D is TRBD2 (6 bases). V lost 8 bases and J lost 3, with 28 bases in between. This CDR3 has 18 residues. CDR1 and CDR2 (germline): MRHNA, SNTAGT. The CDR3 DNA is TGTGCCAGCGTGACAGCGGAGGCGGGGAGGAGAGGGGAAGAGACCCAGTACTTC. As protein: CASVTAEAGRRGEETQYF.

This clone was detected only a few times. The gene calls are TRBV9 and TRBJ1-5, with a possible D match to TRBD1 (5 bases). V dropped 0 bases and J dropped 1 base, with 8 bases sitting between them. Germline V gene sequence: CDR1 SGDLS, CDR2 YYNGEE. The CDR3 length is 15 residues. CDR3 DNA: TGTGCCAGCAGCGTAGAGGGGATCAGCAATCAGCCCCAGCATTTT. Protein sequence: CASSVEGISNQPQHF.

This clone was seen only a few times. The CDR3 DNA reads as TGCGCCAGCAGCCAAGTCGCTTCAGGAGAGGTTTACGAGCAGTACTTC. The encoded protein is CASSQVASGEVYEQYF. This chain joins TRBV4-1 and TRBJ2-7, with D unresolved. V was pared by 1 base and J by 4 bases, with 17 bases between. Germline V CDR1 and CDR2: MGHRA, YSYEKL. CDR3 length: 16 amino acids.

This chain joins TRBV7-8 and TRBJ2-6; D gene unclear. The CDR3 consists of 15 residues. Deletions cut 1 base from V and 0 bases from J, with 4 bases between. The germline V gene encodes CDR1 SGHVS and CDR2 FQNEAQ. Here the CDR3 DNA reads TGTGCCAGCAGCTTAGAGGACTCTGGGGCCAACGTCCTGACTTTC. It specifies CASSLEDSGANVLTF.

The chain has TRBV14 and TRBJ2-2; no clear D gene. The CDR3 contains 14 residues. Germline CDR1 is SGHDN and CDR2 is FVKESK. Trimming removed 6 bases from V and 1 base from J, with 9 bases in between. The CDR3 here is CASSAGENTGELFF. In DNA, the CDR3 is TGTGCCAGCAGTGCTGGCGAGAACACCGGGGAGCTGTTTTTT.

The rearrangement links TRBV28 to TRBJ1-5; D is ambiguous. This CDR3 contains 14 residues. CDR1 is MDHEN and CDR2 is SYDVKM in the germline V gene. Trimming removed 6 bases at V and 3 bases at J, with 12 bases between. CDR3 sequence reads: CASSSRGNNQPQHF. The CDR3 DNA reads as TGTGCCAGCAGCTCTCGGGGAAACAATCAGCCCCAGCATTTT. Drawing the rest from reference TRBV28 and TRBJ1-5, the complete variable domain is DVKVTQSSRYLVKRTGEKVFLECVQDMDHENMFWYRQDPGLGLRLIYFSYDVKMKEKGDIPEGYSVSREKKERFSLILESASTNQTSMYLCASSSRGNNQPQHFGDGTRLSIL.

This clone was observed a handful of times. This rearrangement joins TRBV27 to TRBJ2-7; D perhaps matches TRBD1 (6 bases). This CDR3 comprises 13 residues. Germline CDR1 and CDR2: MNHEY and SMNVEV (reference sequence). Trimming took off 0 bases at V and 3 bases at J, with 6 bases between the two ends. DNA of the CDR3: TGTGCCAGCAGTTTATCGACAGGCTACGAGCAGTACTTC. It is translated as CASSLSTGYEQYF.

The chain joins TRBV11-2 to TRBJ1-1; no definite D call. Deletions cut 5 bases from V and 1 base from J, with 8 bases between. CDR1 is SGHAT, CDR2 FQNNGV, per germline. CDR3 length: 13 amino acids. CDR3 sequence (DNA): TGTGCCAGCAGCCGGATGGGGAACACTGAAGCTTTCTTT. Encoded protein: CASSRMGNTEAFF.

The V call is TRBV6-8, the J call TRBJ2-7, with D possibly matching TRBD2 (5 bases). CDR3 size: 14 residues. Germline V lookup: CDR1 MNHGY, CDR2 SAAAGT. V dropped 4 bases and J dropped 1 base, with 11 bases sitting between them. CDR3 in DNA: TGTGCCAGCAGTTCGGACTCGAGATCCTACGAGCAGTACTTC. Residues: CASSSDSRSYEQYF.

The chain recombines TRBV7-6 with TRBJ1-5; 11 bases align to TRBD1. CDR1 is SGHVS, CDR2 FNYEAQ, per germline. With 0 bases clipped from V and 7 bases from J, the junction kept 5 bases outside the gene matches. The CDR3 is made up of 16 amino acids. Here the CDR3 DNA reads TGTGCCAGCAGCTTAGCGGACAGGGGGCCGGGACAGCCCCAGCATTTT. This gives the protein CASSLADRGPGQPQHF. Full variable domain (rest looked up from reference TRBV7-6 and TRBJ1-5): GAGVSQSPRYKVTKRGQDVALRCDPISGHVSLYWYRQALGQGPEFLTYFNYEAQQDKSGLPNDRFSAERPEGSISTLTIQRTEQRDSAMYRCASSLADRGPGQPQHFGDGTRLSIL.

The chain is built from TRBV4-1 and TRBJ2-7; D gene unclear. In germline, CDR1 is MGHRA, CDR2 YSYEKL. V was pared by 1 base and J by 3 bases, with 7 bases between. CDR3 length: 13 amino acids. DNA of the CDR3: TGCGCCAGCAGCCAAGTGGGTTACTACGAGCAGTACTTC. Its protein product is CASSQVGYYEQYF.

This clone turned up a few times. The chain recombines TRBV7-9 with TRBJ2-1, with 8 bases fitting TRBD2. Trimming removed 3 bases from V and 8 bases from J; junction bases left unmatched: 3. The CDR3 has 13 residues. In germline, CDR1 is SEHNR, CDR2 FQNEAQ (reference sequence). The CDR3 is CASSFGRAYEQFF. For the CDR3, the DNA is TGTGCCAGCAGCTTCGGGAGGGCCTATGAGCAGTTCTTC.

The chain has TRBV11-2 and TRBJ2-7; D not certain. Germline V CDR1 and CDR2: SGHAT, FQNNGV. V was clipped by 2 bases and J by 7 bases, with 6 bases between them. The CDR3 is 11 amino acids. CDR3 amino acids: CASSLSEEQYF. In DNA, the CDR3 is TGTGCCAGCAGCTTAAGCGAGGAGCAGTACTTC.

The chain joins TRBV30 to TRBJ2-7; D not resolved. The CDR3 sequence is 14 residues long. Germline-derived CDR1 and CDR2 are GTSNPN and SVGIG (reference sequence). The ends were cut back, 6 bases at V and 5 bases at J, with 20 bases in the middle. For the CDR3, the DNA is TGTGCCTGCCAGTCAAGAGATAAGACCCACGAGCAGTACTTC. Amino acid sequence: CACQSRDKTHEQYF.

The chain employs TRBV6-1 and TRBJ1-2; D is perhaps TRBD1 (6 bases). This CDR3 is built from 13 residues. V was clipped by 5 bases and J by 0 bases, with 7 bases between them. Germline CDR1 reads MNHNS; CDR2 reads SASEGT. DNA of the CDR3: TGTGCCAGCAGTTGGACAGCTAACTATGGCTACACCTTC. Translating gives CASSWTANYGYTF.

The CDR3 bases are TGTGCCAGCAGCCAAGCGTTCGGGGGAAACTATGGCTACACCTTC. Translated: CASSQAFGGNYGYTF. The chain employs TRBV4-2 and TRBJ1-2, with D perhaps TRBD1 (5 bases). This CDR3 has 15 residues. CDR1 is LGHNA, CDR2 YNFKEQ, per germline. Between the trimmed V and J ends, which lost 1 base and 2 bases, there was a span of 11 bases.

CDR3 in amino acids: CASSSSGSGAEQFF. The CDR3 bases are TGTGCCAGCAGTTCGAGCGGGAGTGGGGCTGAGCAGTTCTTC. This chain links TRBV11-2 with TRBJ2-1; 8 bases map to TRBD2. CDR1 SGHAT and CDR2 FQNNGV come from the germline V gene. The CDR3 has 14 residues. V dropped 6 bases and J dropped 9; count of bases not matched to a gene: 10.

This chain connects TRBV27 to TRBJ1-2; the match to TRBD1 covers 9 bases. Germline CDR1 MNHEY, CDR2 SMNVEV (reference sequence). CDR3 length: 13 amino acids. Unmatched junction bases numbered 5, after V lost 6 bases and J lost 6 bases. CDR3: CASSYTGGDGYTF. In DNA, the CDR3 is TGTGCCAGCAGCTATACAGGGGGCGATGGCTACACCTTC.